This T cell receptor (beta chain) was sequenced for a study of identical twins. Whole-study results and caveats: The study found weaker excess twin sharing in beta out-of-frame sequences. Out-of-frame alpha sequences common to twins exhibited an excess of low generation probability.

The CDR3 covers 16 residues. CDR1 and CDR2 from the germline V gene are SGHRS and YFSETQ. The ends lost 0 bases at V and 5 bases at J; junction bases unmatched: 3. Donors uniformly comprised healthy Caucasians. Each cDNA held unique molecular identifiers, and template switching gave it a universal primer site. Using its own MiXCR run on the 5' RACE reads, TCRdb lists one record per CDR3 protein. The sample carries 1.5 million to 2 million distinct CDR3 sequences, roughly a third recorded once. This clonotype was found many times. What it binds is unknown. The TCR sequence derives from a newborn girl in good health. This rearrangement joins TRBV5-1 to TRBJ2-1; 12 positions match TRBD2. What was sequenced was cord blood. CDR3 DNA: TGCGCCAGCAGCTTGGGACTAGCGGGAGTTCACAATGAGCAGTTCTTC. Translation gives CASSLGLAGVHNEQFF.